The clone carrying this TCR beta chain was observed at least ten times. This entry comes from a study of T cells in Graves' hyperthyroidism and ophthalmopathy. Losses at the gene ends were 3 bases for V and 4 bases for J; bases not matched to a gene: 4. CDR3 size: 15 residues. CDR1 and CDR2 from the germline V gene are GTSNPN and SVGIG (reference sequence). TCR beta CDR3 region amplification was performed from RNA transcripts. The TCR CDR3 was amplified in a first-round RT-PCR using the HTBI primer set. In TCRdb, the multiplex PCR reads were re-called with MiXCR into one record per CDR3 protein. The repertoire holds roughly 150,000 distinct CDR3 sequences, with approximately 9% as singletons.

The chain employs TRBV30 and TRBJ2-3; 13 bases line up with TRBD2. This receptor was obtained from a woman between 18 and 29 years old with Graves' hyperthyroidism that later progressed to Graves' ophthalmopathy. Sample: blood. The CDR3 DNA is TGTGCCTGGAGACTAGCGGGGGGGCCATCAGATACGCAGTATTTT. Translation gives CAWRLAGGPSDTQYF.